Below are 15 T cell receptor beta chains sequenced from a single sample in a study of regulatory T cells in long-lasting Graves disease. Library construction for TCR beta used iRepertoire HTBI primers and Arm-PCR of CDR3 regions. TCRdb reprocessed the multiplex PCR reads with MiXCR, giving one entry per CDR3 protein. Among hundreds of thousands of distinct CDR3 sequences, 16% were seen once, and the ten largest hold approximately 30%. Time point specified: newly diagnosed GD, antithyroid drugs for less than 3 months. PBMCs provided the RNA from which the TCR library was made. These sequences were also reported in another study, on T cells in Graves' hyperthyroidism and ophthalmopathy.

The starting material was peripheral blood mononuclear cells (PBMCs), obtained at new diagnosis, from a patient treated with antithyroid drugs. The receptors were gathered from a man aged 35 to 55 with Graves disease.

A few counts support this clonotype. The chain recombines TRBV7-9 with TRBJ1-1; D unclear. CDR3 length equals 14 residues. Looked up from germline, CDR1 is SEHNR and CDR2 is FQNEAQ (reference sequence). The V end was cut by 5 bases, the J end by 6 bases, with 16 bases between. CDR3 coding DNA: TGTGCCAGCAGCCCAAAGATTCGGACGGCTGAAGCTTTCTTT. Its protein is CASSPKIRTAEAFF.

The rearrangement links TRBV7-9 to TRBJ2-6; D may be TRBD1 or TRBD2 (6 bases each). The CDR3 spans 14 residues. The V gene's germline CDR1 is SEHNR and CDR2 FQNEAQ (reference sequence). V was pared by 10 bases and J by 4 bases, with 14 bases between. As DNA, the CDR3 is TGTGCCATTCCGACCGGGGGCGGGGCCAACGTCCTGACTTTC. Translation gives CAIPTGGGANVLTF.

The sample holds many counts of this clonotype. The chain uses TRBV6-5 and TRBJ2-7; 9 positions match TRBD1. Germline CDR1 is MNHEY and CDR2 is SVGAGI. The CDR3 has 15 residues. V lost 0 bases and J lost 4; bases outside the gene matches: 4. The CDR3 loop reads CASSYSGQGVYEQYF. In nucleotides, the CDR3 is TGTGCCAGCAGTTACTCGGGACAGGGCGTATACGAGCAGTACTTC.

This rearrangement joins TRBV20-1 to TRBJ1-2, with D unresolved. Germline V gene data show CDR1 as DFQATT and CDR2 as SNEGSKA (reference sequence). This CDR3 has 11 amino acids. Trimming stripped 4 bases from V and 5 bases from J, with 8 bases between. This chain's CDR3 is CSAMDLYGYTF. CDR3 bases: TGCAGTGCTATGGACCTATATGGCTACACCTTC.

The chain employs TRBV28 and TRBJ1-6, with D uncertain. CDR3 length equals 12 residues. V was cut by 7 bases and J by 10 bases, with 11 bases left in between. Germline CDR1 MDHEN, CDR2 SYDVKM. The DNA for the CDR3 is TGTGCCAGCAAGGGCCCGGGGTCACCCCTCCACTTT. Translation gives CASKGPGSPLHF.

The V gene is TRBV3-1, the J gene TRBJ2-5, with D maybe TRBD2 (5 bases). This CDR3 comprises 16 residues. The V and J ends lost 2 bases and 4 bases respectively, with 17 bases between them. CDR1 is LGHDT, CDR2 YNNKEL, per germline (reference sequence). The CDR3, as DNA: TGTGCCAGCAGCCAATCAGACTACAGACCCCGAGAGACCCAGTACTTC. Residues: CASSQSDYRPRETQYF.

This clonotype was recorded many times. The chain recombines TRBV27 with TRBJ2-1; 10 positions agree with TRBD1. The CDR3 has 15 residues. Germline lookup yields CDR1 MNHEY and CDR2 SMNVEV (reference sequence). V shed 5 bases and J 3 bases; nucleotides not matched to a gene: 4. The CDR3 loop is CASSPWDRGYNEQFF. CDR3 sequence (DNA): TGTGCCAGCAGTCCCTGGGACAGGGGCTACAATGAGCAGTTCTTC.

This clonotype was recorded at least ten times. This rearrangement joins TRBV6-1 to TRBJ1-5; 7 bases are a match to TRBD1. This CDR3 has 15 amino acids. V shed 7 bases and J 2 bases; nucleotides not matched to a gene: 8. Germline V gene sequence: CDR1 MNHNS, CDR2 SASEGT. In DNA, the CDR3 is TGTGCCAGCACCCCGCAGGGGACAGGCAATCAGCCCCAGCATTTT. As protein: CASTPQGTGNQPQHF.

On this clonotype: A read error may produce the germline difference seen at one junction end. The V call is TRBV5-1, the J call TRBJ2-5; no firm D call. This CDR3 comprises 13 residues. The germline CDR1 and CDR2 sequences are SGHRS and YFSETQ. CDR3 protein: CASSARSQKTQYF. DNA for the CDR3: TGCGCCAGCAGTGCCCGGAGCCAAAAGACCCAGTACTTC.

This clonotype was observed at least ten times. Here the CDR3 DNA reads TGTGCCAGCAGTCCACAGGGTAACAAAAACATTCAGTACTTC. It yields the protein CASSPQGNKNIQYF. The chain couples TRBV12-3 or TRBV12-4 to TRBJ2-4; maybe TRBD1 (6 bases). This CDR3 spans 14 amino acids. The ends were cut back, 5 bases at V and 3 bases at J, with 11 bases in the middle.

J is TRBJ1-5 and V is TRBV12-3 or TRBV12-4, with D perhaps matching TRBD1 (5 bases). This CDR3 is 14 amino acids long. V dropped 4 bases and J dropped 5 bases, with 12 bases sitting between them. In DNA, the CDR3 is TGTGCCAGCAGTTCGCTCAGGGATGATCAGCCCCAGCATTTT. This gives the protein CASSSLRDDQPQHF.

This clonotype has just a few counts. The genes are TRBV20-1 and TRBJ1-5; D not resolved. This CDR3 contains 14 residues. Between the trimmed V and J ends, which lost 0 bases and 6 bases, there was a span of 12 bases. Germline CDR1 and CDR2: DFQATT and SNEGSKA (reference sequence). CDR3 loop: CSARDQGNRQPQHF. CDR3 DNA sequence: TGCAGTGCTAGAGATCAAGGGAATCGTCAGCCCCAGCATTTT.

The sample holds many counts of this clonotype. This sequence joins TRBV28 and TRBJ1-5, with D possibly matching TRBD1 (5 bases). The V gene's germline CDR1 is MDHEN and CDR2 SYDVKM. The CDR3 consists of 17 residues. V dropped 6 bases and J dropped 1 base, with 19 bases sitting between them. The CDR3 DNA follows: TGTGCCAGCAGGGCAGGGAATGAGGCTCACAGCAATCAGCCCCAGCATTTT. It specifies CASRAGNEAHSNQPQHF.

V usage is TRBV10-2 and J usage is TRBJ2-2; TRBD2 might be the D (6 bases). V lost 7 bases and J 5 bases, leaving 23 bases between the germline ends. The length of the CDR3 is 17 residues. CDR1 WSHSY and CDR2 SAAADI come from the germline V gene. This chain's CDR3 is CASTGRKGTLRTGELFF. CDR3 nucleotide sequence: TGCGCCAGCACTGGCCGCAAGGGGACTCTTAGGACCGGGGAGCTGTTTTTT.

This chain joins TRBV5-1 and TRBJ2-2, with unresolved D. From germline, CDR1 is SGHRS and CDR2 YFSETQ. Trimming took off 4 bases at V and 6 bases at J, with 4 bases between the two ends. The CDR3 is made up of 11 amino acids. The DNA of the CDR3 is TGCGCCAGCAGCGCCGCCGGGGAGCTGTTTTTT. Amino acid sequence: CASSAAGELFF.